These T cell receptor beta chains were read from a single sample in a study of T cell responses to AZD1222 COVID-19 vaccine. Profiled with immunoSEQ multiplex PCR; TCRdb holds only in-frame clones, not every one. This repertoire shows roughly 100,000 clones, roughly 93% found once; its top ten account for around 5%. The sequenced sample was peripheral blood, obtained on day 0 of AZD1222 vaccination. The receptors were gathered from an adult in good health. CDR3s include the opening cysteine and the closing phenylalanine or tryptophan. The D gene is left open where the match is weak. For some rows the clone size is stated as once, few or many, or as a class when expanded; others skip it.

clone size | D gene | J gene | V gene | CDR3 protein | CDR3 DNA
. | TRBD2 | TRBJ2-7 | TRBV13 | CASSLGTSGTRSYEQYF | TGTGCCAGCAGCTTAGGGACTAGCGGGACACGCTCCTACGAGCAGTACTTC
. | TRBD2 | TRBJ2-1 | TRBV5-1 | CASSLPGLVKSSYNEQFF | TGCGCCAGCAGCTTGCCGGGACTAGTTAAAAGCTCCTACAATGAGCAGTTCTTC
. | . | TRBJ2-3 | TRBV4-2 | CASSQEPPRADTQYF | TGTGCCAGCAGCCAAGAGCCCCCGAGGGCAGATACGCAGTATTTT
. | TRBD2 | TRBJ2-1 | TRBV30 | CARTSGRATEQFF | TGTGCCAGAACTAGCGGGAGGGCCACTGAGCAGTTCTTC
once | . | TRBJ2-7 | TRBV11-3 | CASSEKAQSGSYEQYF | TGTGCCAGCAGCGAAAAGGCACAGTCAGGGTCCTACGAGCAGTACTTC
. | TRBD2 | TRBJ2-7 | TRBV6-5 | CATKGLAGTYEQYF | TGTGCCACCAAGGGACTAGCGGGGACCTACGAGCAGTACTTC
. | . | TRBJ1-1 | TRBV11-3 | CASSLTGTNTEAFF | TGTGCCAGCAGCTTAACAGGGACGAACACTGAAGCTTTCTTT
. | TRBD1 | TRBJ1-3 | TRBV19 | CASNQYRGNSGNTIYF | TGTGCCAGTAACCAATACAGGGGAAACTCTGGAAACACCATATATTTT
once | . | TRBJ1-2 | TRBV3-1/TRBV3-2 | CASSQGAGSDGYTF | TGTGCCAGCAGCCAAGGGGCAGGGTCGGATGGCTACACCTTC
. | . | TRBJ2-7 | TRBV7-9 | CASSSIFSHEQYF | TGTGCCAGCAGCTCCATATTCTCTCACGAGCAGTACTTC
. | . | TRBJ2-1 | TRBV4-3 | CASSPPGTRLQFF | TGCGCCAGCAGCCCCCCCGGGACGCGACTCCAGTTCTTC
once | TRBD2 | TRBJ2-7 | TRBV6-5 | CASSSYSGRAYEQYF | TGTGCCAGCAGCTCTTATAGCGGGAGAGCCTACGAGCAGTACTTC
once | . | TRBJ2-1 | TRBV4-1 | CASSPSVSGGYNEQFF | TGCGCCAGCAGTCCCTCCGTGTCGGGTGGCTACAATGAGCAGTTCTTC
. | TRBD1 | TRBJ1-1 | TRBV11-2 | CASSPLGRQGGTEAFF | TGTGCCAGCAGCCCCCTGGGGCGACAGGGGGGAACTGAAGCTTTCTTT
. | . | TRBJ1-5 | TRBV19 | CASTVDSYSNQPQHF | TGTGCCAGTACCGTTGACAGCTATAGCAATCAGCCCCAGCATTTT
. | . | TRBJ1-6 | TRBV2 | CASRNEKNSPLHF | TGTGCCAGCAGAAACGAAAAAAATTCACCCCTCCACTTT
once | TRBD1 | TRBJ2-1 | TRBV29-1 | CSVEDGQGFQFF | TGCAGCGTTGAAGATGGACAGGGGTTTCAGTTCTTC
. | . | TRBJ2-7 | TRBV7-8 | CASSPRSRDLSAYF | TGTGCCAGCAGCCCACGGTCCCGGGACCTATCGGCGTACTTC
. | . | TRBJ1-1 | TRBV18 | CASSPPAGATEAFF | TGTGCCAGCTCACCACCCGCAGGGGCCACTGAAGCTTTCTTT
. | TRBD1 | TRBJ2-7 | TRBV28 | CASSLWGQVYEQYF | TGTGCCAGCAGTTTGTGGGGACAGGTCTACGAGCAGTACTTC
. | . | TRBJ2-6 | TRBV3-1/TRBV3-2 | CASSFGDITGANVLTF | TGTGCCAGCAGCTTTGGGGACATTACTGGGGCCAACGTCCTGACTTTC
once | . | TRBJ2-1 | TRBV12-3/TRBV12-4 | CASSDGSWNEQFF | TGTGCCAGCAGTGACGGGAGTTGGAATGAGCAGTTCTTC
. | . | TRBJ2-7 | TRBV19 | CASNFAAESSYEQYF | TGTGCCAGTAACTTTGCCGCGGAGTCCTCCTACGAGCAGTACTTC
. | . | TRBJ2-2 | TRBV6-1 | CASSERVGEGIAGELFF | TGTGCCAGCAGTGAACGGGTGGGGGAAGGGATCGCCGGGGAGCTGTTTTTT
. | TRBD2 | TRBJ2-7 | TRBV5-1 | CASSETSGSWSYEQYF | TGCGCCAGCAGTGAAACTAGCGGGAGTTGGTCCTACGAGCAGTACTTC
. | TRBD2 | TRBJ2-7 | TRBV5-1 | CASSSGLAAGEQYF | TGCGCCAGCAGCTCGGGACTAGCAGCGGGCGAGCAGTACTTC
. | . | TRBJ2-1 | TRBV19 | CASSIKGVAKQFF | TGTGCCAGTAGTATTAAAGGGGTAGCGAAGCAGTTCTTC
. | . | TRBJ1-5 | TRBV5-8 | CASSYESRGSNQPQHF | TGTGCCAGCAGCTACGAAAGCAGGGGTAGCAATCAGCCCCAGCATTTT
. | . | TRBJ2-3 | TRBV15 | CATSRDRGRTDTQYF | TGTGCCACCAGCAGAGATAGGGGGAGGACAGATACGCAGTATTTT
. | . | TRBJ2-7 | TRBV5-1 | CASSPLGQSSYEQYF | TGCGCCAGCAGCCCCCTGGGCCAGAGCTCCTACGAGCAGTACTTC
. | . | TRBJ2-3 | TRBV7-3 | CASSSRDGKDTQYF | TGTGCCAGCAGCTCGCGGGACGGAAAAGATACGCAGTATTTT
. | TRBD1 | TRBJ2-7 | TRBV30 | CAWTGTGGSEQYF | TGTGCCTGGACCGGGACAGGGGGTTCTGAGCAGTACTTC
. | . | TRBJ2-1 | TRBV9 | CASSTLSVDNEQFF | TGTGCCAGCAGCACCCTATCAGTGGACAATGAGCAGTTCTTC
. | TRBD2 | TRBJ2-3 | TRBV5-1 | CASSFSSGRTDTQYF | TGCGCCAGCAGCTTTTCTAGCGGGCGCACAGATACGCAGTATTTT
. | . | TRBJ2-1 | TRBV20-1 | CSASASSYNEQFF | TGCAGTGCTAGTGCCAGCTCCTACAATGAGCAGTTCTTC
. | . | TRBJ2-7 | TRBV28 | CASKGPAKREQYF | TGTGCCAGCAAGGGACCAGCGAAACGCGAGCAGTACTTC
. | . | TRBJ2-3 | TRBV7-9 | CASSPPRGGTDTQYF | TGTGCCAGCAGCCCCCCCAGGGGAGGCACAGATACGCAGTATTTT
. | TRBD1 | TRBJ2-7 | TRBV19 | CASSRGQENYEQYF | TGTGCCAGTAGTAGGGGACAGGAAAACTACGAGCAGTACTTC
. | . | TRBJ1-1 | TRBV11-3 | CASSLDRNTEAFF | TGTGCCAGCAGCCTAGACAGGAACACTGAAGCTTTCTTT
once | . | TRBJ2-1 | TRBV29-1 | CSVGVDNEQFF | TGCAGCGTTGGGGTGGACAATGAGCAGTTCTTC
. | . | TRBJ2-3 | TRBV6-1 | CASSEPETDTQYF | TGTGCCAGCAGCGAACCCGAGACAGATACGCAGTATTTT